The next 18 T cell receptor beta chains were all read from a single sample in a study of Ad26.COV2.S vaccination and SARS-CoV-2 variants. This table comes from immunoSEQ multiplex PCR, and its TCRdb copy is limited to in-frame clones, with some not included. The sample contains approximately 300,000 clones, about 82% of which appear only once. As for treatment: about 20 received Ad26.COV2.S at low or high dose, single or two shots; about 5 received placebo; per-sample allocation not given. Samples were taken on day 63 after the first vaccine or placebo injection. The sequences come from peripheral blood, collected in a trial of Ad26.COV2.S vaccine versus placebo. The receptors here all came from a person between 18 and 60 years old who received the Ad26.COV2.S COVID-19 vaccine or a placebo.

The CDR3 region has the DNA TGCGCCAGCAGCCCTGACATTAAATCGGGAGAGCAGTACTTC. Translation gives CASSPDIKSGEQYF. The V and J genes are TRBV5-1 and TRBJ2-7; D possibly corresponds to TRBD2 (5 bases). The length of the CDR3 is 14 residues. Germline-derived CDR1 and CDR2 are SGHRS and YFSETQ. Between the trimmed V and J ends, which lost 4 bases and 7 bases, there was a span of 18 bases.

V gene TRBV4-1 combines with J gene TRBJ1-4; 8 bases fit TRBD1. Germline V gene lookup returns CDR1 MGHRA and CDR2 YSYEKL. The CDR3 is 16 residues long. The ends lost 2 bases at V and 7 bases at J; junction bases unmatched: 9. Here the CDR3 DNA reads TGCGCCAGCAGCCAATTATCAGGGGGCAGCCGTGAAAAACTGTTTTTT. Translated: CASSQLSGGSREKLFF.

Note on this clone: Other DNA sequences in this sample translate to the same CDR3. The chain joins TRBV18 to TRBJ1-5; 7 nucleotides align to TRBD1. The CDR3 runs to 13 residues. Germline V gene data show CDR1 as KGHSH and CDR2 as LQKENI. V dropped 5 bases and J dropped 4; count of bases not matched to a gene: 2. In DNA form, the CDR3 reads TGTGCCAGCTCAGCAGGGGGGAATCAGCCCCAGCATTTT. Translated, it gives CASSAGGNQPQHF.

A remark on this clone: The sample has other DNA sequences that encode this CDR3 too. The chain couples TRBV7-2 to TRBJ1-2; tentatively, D is TRBD1 (5 bases). The CDR3 runs 14 residues. Germline V gene sequence: CDR1 SGHTA, CDR2 FQGNSA. Trimming left V 1 base short and J 3 bases short, with 9 bases between. CDR3 DNA: TGTGCCAGCAGCTTAGGTCAGGGACACTATGGCTACACCTTC. Residues: CASSLGQGHYGYTF.

The chain employs TRBV5-4 and TRBJ1-2; no definite D call. Germline values: CDR1 SGHNT, CDR2 YYREEE (reference sequence). The CDR3 has 14 residues. V was pared by 2 bases and J by 6 bases, with 14 bases between. The CDR3 here is CASSLAGGVNGYTF. DNA of the CDR3: TGTGCCAGCAGCTTAGCAGGTGGGGTGAATGGCTACACCTTC.

The chain carries TRBV5-1 and TRBJ1-2; possibly TRBD1 for D (5 bases). The V and J ends lost 3 bases and 4 bases respectively, with 13 bases between them. The CDR3 loop spans 14 amino acids. Germline V gene sequence: CDR1 SGHRS, CDR2 YFSETQ. The CDR3: CASSSEEDSYGYTF. CDR3 nucleotide sequence: TGCGCCAGCAGCTCGGAAGAAGACAGCTATGGCTACACCTTC.

The chain is built from TRBV9 and TRBJ2-6; D gene uncertain. The CDR3 extends over 17 amino acids. Germline loops: CDR1 SGDLS, CDR2 YYNGEE. V was trimmed by 3 bases and J by 2 bases, leaving 15 bases between them. For the CDR3, the DNA is TGTGCCAGCAGCGCTACCTTGTCAAGGGCTGGGGCCAACGTCCTGACTTTC. This codes for CASSATLSRAGANVLTF.

The V gene is TRBV18, the J gene TRBJ1-5; D gene unclear. Trimming cost V 3 bases and J 7 bases, with 13 bases left between them. Germline CDR1 and CDR2: KGHSH and LQKENI. The CDR3 consists of 14 residues. Written as DNA, the CDR3 is TGTGCCAGCTCACCTGAGACCGGAGGGCAGCCCCAGCATTTT. It translates to CASSPETGGQPQHF.

The J gene is TRBJ2-3, the V gene TRBV21-1; TRBD2 is the table's D call and was not checked against the DNA. TRBV21-1 is assigned pseudogene status. The CDR3 contains 19 residues. The CDR3, as DNA: TGTGCCAGCATCCTGAGGGCAGTCCGATCCCACTATACCACAGATACGCAGTATTTT. Translating gives CASILRAVRSHYTTDTQYF.

The CDR3 nucleotides are TGTGCCAGCAGCTTAGGGGAGCGGGGAACAGATACGCAGTATTTT. It encodes CASSLGERGTDTQYF. This sequence joins TRBV7-9 and TRBJ2-3, with 7 bases matching TRBD2. CDR3 length equals 15 residues. Trimming cost V 1 base and J 3 bases; bases outside gene matches: 4. The germline gives CDR1 SEHNR, CDR2 FQNEAQ (reference sequence).

The genes are TRBV7-8 and TRBJ2-2; D might be TRBD2 (6 bases). Deletions cut 5 bases from V and 5 bases from J, with 12 bases between. The CDR3 has 14 amino acids. From germline, CDR1 is SGHVS and CDR2 FQNEAQ. CDR3 region: CASSRGGTTGELFF. In DNA, the CDR3 is TGTGCCAGCAGCCGAGGAGGGACGACCGGGGAGCTGTTTTTT.

The count of this clone is one. V and J are TRBV6-2 or TRBV6-3 and TRBJ1-1; D unclear. V was cut by 5 bases and J by 4 bases, with 11 bases left in between. Germline V gene data show CDR1 as MNHEY and CDR2 as SVGEGT. The CDR3 consists of 13 residues. DNA of the CDR3: TGTGCCAGCAGTGAGGACGCCCCCACTGAAGCTTTCTTT. Encoded protein: CASSEDAPTEAFF.

This clone appeared a single time. The J gene is TRBJ1-1, the V gene TRBV5-1; the D is unclear. Germline V CDR1 and CDR2: SGHRS, YFSETQ. Trimming cost V 4 bases and J 4 bases, with 23 bases left between them. The CDR3 covers 17 residues. This chain's CDR3 is CASSPRPGGSGGTEAFF. CDR3 bases: TGCGCCAGCAGCCCCCGGCCGGGAGGGTCCGGCGGCACTGAAGCTTTCTTT.

J is TRBJ2-7 and V is TRBV5-1; TRBD2 might be the D (7 bases). Trimming stripped 2 bases from V and 4 bases from J, with 13 bases between. The CDR3 is 14 residues long. Per germline, CDR1 SGHRS and CDR2 YFSETQ. The CDR3 DNA sequence: TGCGCCAGCAGCTTTTTACAGGGAGGGTACGAGCAGTACTTC. Protein: CASSFLQGGYEQYF. Full variable domain (remainder filled in from reference TRBV5-1 and TRBJ2-7): KAGVTQTPRYLIKTRGQQVTLSCSPISGHRSVSWYQQTPGQGLQFLFEYFSETQRNKGNFPGRFSGRQFSNSRSEMNVSTLELGDSALYLCASSFLQGGYEQYFGPGTRLTVT.

This clone was picked up one time. The chain carries TRBV6-5 and TRBJ1-6, with D unclear. Germline V gives CDR1 MNHEY, CDR2 SVGAGI. The CDR3 covers 12 residues. V lost 6 bases and J lost 6, with 6 bases in between. The CDR3 DNA follows: TGTGCCAGCAGGGAGACTAATTCACCCCTCCACTTT. This encodes CASRETNSPLHF.

The V gene is TRBV9, the J gene TRBJ2-3, with 10 bases lining up with TRBD2. The germline CDR1 and CDR2 sequences are SGDLS and YYNGEE. This CDR3 comprises 16 residues. V trimming: 0 bases; J trimming: 1 base; junction bases outside the gene matches: 2. Written as DNA, the CDR3 is TGTGCCAGCAGCGTAGGACTAGCGGGCCGCACAGATACGCAGTATTTT. Residues: CASSVGLAGRTDTQYF.

The rearrangement uses TRBV11-3 and TRBJ2-2; tentatively, D is TRBD1 (8 bases). The CDR3 sequence is 16 residues long. Germline V CDR1 and CDR2: SGHNT, YENEEA. V gave up 5 bases and J gave up 4 bases, with 17 bases separating them. The chain's CDR3 is CASSPGGQAPTGELFF. CDR3 sequence (DNA): TGTGCCAGCAGCCCGGGGGGACAGGCCCCCACCGGGGAGCTGTTTTTT.

V and J are TRBV12-3 or TRBV12-4 and TRBJ2-2; D not resolved. Trimming took 7 bases from V and 7 from J, leaving 7 bases between them. This CDR3 spans 11 amino acids. As DNA, the CDR3 is TGTGCCAGCACCTTGGGCGGGGAGCTGTTTTTT. This encodes CASTLGGELFF.